The T cell receptor (beta chain) under discussion was sequenced for a study of T cell clonotyping in hematopoietic cell transplantation. Study-level background: Recipient samples before transplant were obtained post-cytoreduction.

The germline V gene has CDR1 SQVTM and CDR2 ANQGSEA. Trimming pared 3 bases from V and 2 bases from J, leaving 7 bases between. This CDR3 is built from 12 residues. To note about this clone: No antigen is known for it.

Broader study findings: After transplant, recipient diversity fell while pathologically expanded clonotypes grew through day 180.

TCRdb's copy holds only in-frame clones and misses some; the assay was immunoSEQ multiplex PCR. This table holds about 29,000 clones, approximately 80% found once. Time point described: recipient sample about 28 days before transplant, after cytoreduction. The TCR sequence derives from a woman in her twenties or thirties with chronic myeloid leukemia. Some clones in this sample may be carry-over from other donors' samples. The specimen was peripheral blood mononuclear cells, collected before stem cell transplant. This chain uses TRBV29-1 with TRBJ1-2; D gene ambiguous. The DNA for the CDR3 is TGCAGCGTTGACACACGGAACTATGGCTACACCTTC. As protein: CSVDTRNYGYTF.